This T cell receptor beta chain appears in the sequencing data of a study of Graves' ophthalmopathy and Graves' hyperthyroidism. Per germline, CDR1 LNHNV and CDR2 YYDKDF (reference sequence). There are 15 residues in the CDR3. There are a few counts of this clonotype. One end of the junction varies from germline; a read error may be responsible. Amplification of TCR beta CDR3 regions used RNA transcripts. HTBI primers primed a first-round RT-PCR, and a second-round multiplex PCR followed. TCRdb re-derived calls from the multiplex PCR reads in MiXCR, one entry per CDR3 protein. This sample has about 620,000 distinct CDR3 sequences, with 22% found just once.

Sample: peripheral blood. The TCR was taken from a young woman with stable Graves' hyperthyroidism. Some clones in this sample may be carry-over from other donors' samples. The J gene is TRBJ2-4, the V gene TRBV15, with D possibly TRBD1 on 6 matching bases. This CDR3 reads CATSREMGAKSIQYF. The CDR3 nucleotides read TGTGCCACCAGCAGAGAAATGGGGGCCAAAAGCATTCAGTACTTC. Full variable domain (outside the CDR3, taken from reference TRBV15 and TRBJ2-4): DAMVIQNPRYQVTQFGKPVTLSCSQTLNHNVMYWYQQKSSQAPKLLFHYYDKDFNNEADTPDNFQSRRPNTSFCFLDIRSPGLGDTAMYLCATSREMGAKSIQYFGAGTRLSVL.